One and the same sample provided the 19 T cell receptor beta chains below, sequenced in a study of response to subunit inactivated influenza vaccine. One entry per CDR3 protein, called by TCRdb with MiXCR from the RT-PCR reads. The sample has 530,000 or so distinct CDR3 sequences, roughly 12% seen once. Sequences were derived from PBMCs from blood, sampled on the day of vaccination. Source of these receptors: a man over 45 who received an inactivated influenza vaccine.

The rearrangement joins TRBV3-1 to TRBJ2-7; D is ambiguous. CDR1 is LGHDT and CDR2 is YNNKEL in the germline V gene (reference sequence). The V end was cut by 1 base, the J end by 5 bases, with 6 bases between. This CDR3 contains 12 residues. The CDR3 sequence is CASSQVRNEQYF. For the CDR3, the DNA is TGTGCCAGCAGCCAAGTTCGGAACGAGCAGTACTTC.

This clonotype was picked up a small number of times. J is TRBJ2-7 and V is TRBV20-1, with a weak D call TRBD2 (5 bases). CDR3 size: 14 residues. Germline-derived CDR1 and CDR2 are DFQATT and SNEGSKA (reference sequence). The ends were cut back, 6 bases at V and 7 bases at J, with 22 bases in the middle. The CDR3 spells CSAPGRRVGREQYF. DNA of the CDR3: TGCAGTGCCCCAGGTCGGCGGGTAGGTCGGGAGCAGTACTTC.

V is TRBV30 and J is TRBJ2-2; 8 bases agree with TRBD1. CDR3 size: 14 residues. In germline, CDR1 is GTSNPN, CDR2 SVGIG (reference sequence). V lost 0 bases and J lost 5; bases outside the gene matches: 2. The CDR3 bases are TGTGCCTGGAGTGTAACAGGGGGTACCGGGGAGCTGTTTTTT. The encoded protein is CAWSVTGGTGELFF. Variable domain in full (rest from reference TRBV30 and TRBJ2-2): SQTIHQWPATLVQPVGSPLSLECTVEGTSNPNLYWYRQAAGRGLQLLFYSVGIGQISSEVPQNLSASRPQDRQFILSSKKLLLSDSGFYLCAWSVTGGTGELFFGEGSRLTVL.

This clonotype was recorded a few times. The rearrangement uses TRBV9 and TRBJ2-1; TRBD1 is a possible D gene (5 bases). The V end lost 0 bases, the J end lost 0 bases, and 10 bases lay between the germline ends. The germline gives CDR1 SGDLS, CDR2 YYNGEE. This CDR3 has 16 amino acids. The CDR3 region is CASSVDQGSSYNEQFF. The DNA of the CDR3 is TGTGCCAGCAGCGTAGACCAGGGAAGCTCCTACAATGAGCAGTTCTTC.

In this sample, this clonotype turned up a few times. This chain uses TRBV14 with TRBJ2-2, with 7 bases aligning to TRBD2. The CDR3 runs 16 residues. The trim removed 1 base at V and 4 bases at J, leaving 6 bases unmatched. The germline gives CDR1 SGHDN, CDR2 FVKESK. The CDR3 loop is CASSQGLAMVTGELFF. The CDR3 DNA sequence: TGTGCCAGCAGCCAAGGACTAGCCATGGTCACCGGGGAGCTGTTTTTT. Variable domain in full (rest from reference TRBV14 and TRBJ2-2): EAGVTQFPSHSVIEKGQTVTLRCDPISGHDNLYWYRRVMGKEIKFLLHFVKESKQDESGMPNNRFLAERTGGTYSTLKVQPAELEDSGVYFCASSQGLAMVTGELFFGEGSRLTVL.

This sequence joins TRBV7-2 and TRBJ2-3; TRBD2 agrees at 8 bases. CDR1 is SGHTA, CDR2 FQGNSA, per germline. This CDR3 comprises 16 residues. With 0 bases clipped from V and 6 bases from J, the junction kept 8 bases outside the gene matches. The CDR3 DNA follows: TGTGCCAGCAGCTTAGCGGGACACGCTAGCGGGGATACGCAGTATTTT. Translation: CASSLAGHASGDTQYF.

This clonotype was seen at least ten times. For the CDR3, the DNA is TGTGCCAGCAGTTACTCGTGGAGGGGAAGAGGCTACACCTTC. Amino acids: CASSYSWRGRGYTF. The rearrangement uses TRBV6-5 and TRBJ1-2; D is perhaps TRBD1 (5 bases). Germline V gene lookup returns CDR1 MNHEY and CDR2 SVGAGI. The CDR3 runs to 14 residues. Trimming took 0 bases from V and 8 from J, leaving 13 bases between them.

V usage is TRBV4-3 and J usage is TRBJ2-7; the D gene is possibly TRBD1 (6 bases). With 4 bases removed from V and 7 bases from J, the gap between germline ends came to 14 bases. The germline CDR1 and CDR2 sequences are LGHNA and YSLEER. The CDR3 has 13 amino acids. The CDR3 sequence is CASSPRDTGEQYF. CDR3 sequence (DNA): TGCGCCAGCAGCCCCCGGGACACCGGGGAGCAGTACTTC.

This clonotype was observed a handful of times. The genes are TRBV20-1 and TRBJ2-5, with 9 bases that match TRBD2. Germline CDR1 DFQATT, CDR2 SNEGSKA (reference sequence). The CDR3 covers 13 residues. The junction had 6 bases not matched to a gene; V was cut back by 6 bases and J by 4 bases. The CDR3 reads CSAGGGVSETQYF. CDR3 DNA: TGCAGTGCCGGCGGGGGGGTGTCAGAGACCCAGTACTTC.

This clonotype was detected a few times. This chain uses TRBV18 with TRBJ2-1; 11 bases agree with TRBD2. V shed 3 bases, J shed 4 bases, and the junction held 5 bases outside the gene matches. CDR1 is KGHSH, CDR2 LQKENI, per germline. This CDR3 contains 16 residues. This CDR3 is CASSPGLADPYNEQFF. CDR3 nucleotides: TGTGCCAGCTCACCGGGACTAGCGGATCCTTACAATGAGCAGTTCTTC.

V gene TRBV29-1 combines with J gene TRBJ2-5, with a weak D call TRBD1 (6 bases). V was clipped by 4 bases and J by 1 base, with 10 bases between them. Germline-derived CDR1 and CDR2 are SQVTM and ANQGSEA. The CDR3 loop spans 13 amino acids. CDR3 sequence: CSVGLDSQETQYF. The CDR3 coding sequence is TGCAGCGTTGGATTGGACAGCCAAGAGACCCAGTACTTC.

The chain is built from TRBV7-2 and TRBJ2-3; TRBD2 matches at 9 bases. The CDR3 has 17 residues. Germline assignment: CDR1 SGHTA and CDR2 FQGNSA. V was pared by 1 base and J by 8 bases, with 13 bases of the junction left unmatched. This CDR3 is CASSLGPRVAGGSTQYF. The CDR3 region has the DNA TGTGCCAGCAGCTTAGGCCCTCGGGTGGCGGGGGGGAGTACGCAGTATTTT.

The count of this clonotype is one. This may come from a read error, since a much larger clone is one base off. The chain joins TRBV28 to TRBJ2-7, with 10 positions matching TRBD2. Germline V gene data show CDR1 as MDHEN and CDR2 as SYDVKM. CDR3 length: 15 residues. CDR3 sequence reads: CASSPELAGVYEQNF. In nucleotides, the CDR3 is TGTGCCAGCAGCCCCGAGCTAGCGGGAGTCTACGAGCAGAACTTC.

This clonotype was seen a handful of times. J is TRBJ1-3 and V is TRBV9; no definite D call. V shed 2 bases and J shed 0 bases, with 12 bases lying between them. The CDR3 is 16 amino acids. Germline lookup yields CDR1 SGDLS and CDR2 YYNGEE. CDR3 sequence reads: CASSVGVLNSGNTIYF. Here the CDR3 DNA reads TGTGCCAGCAGCGTCGGCGTGCTCAACTCTGGAAACACCATATATTTT.

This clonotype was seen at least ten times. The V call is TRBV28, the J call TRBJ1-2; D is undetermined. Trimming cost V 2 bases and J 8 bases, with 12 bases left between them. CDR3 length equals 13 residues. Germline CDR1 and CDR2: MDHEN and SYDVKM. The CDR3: CASSLNPVGGYTF. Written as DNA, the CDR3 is TGTGCCAGCAGTTTAAATCCTGTGGGGGGCTACACCTTC.

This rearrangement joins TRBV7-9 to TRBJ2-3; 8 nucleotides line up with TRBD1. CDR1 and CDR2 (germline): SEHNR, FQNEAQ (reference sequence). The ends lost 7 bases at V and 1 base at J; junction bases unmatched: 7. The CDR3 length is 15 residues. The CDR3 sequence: CASTRTGTRTDTQYF. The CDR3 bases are TGTGCCAGCACCAGGACAGGGACCCGCACAGATACGCAGTATTTT.

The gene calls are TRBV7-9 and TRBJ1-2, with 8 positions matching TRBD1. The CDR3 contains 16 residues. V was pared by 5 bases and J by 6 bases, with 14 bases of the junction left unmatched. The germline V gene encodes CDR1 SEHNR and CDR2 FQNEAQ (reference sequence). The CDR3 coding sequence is TGTGCCAGCAGCCTAAATACGGCCCGGACAGGGAATGGCTACACCTTC. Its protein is CASSLNTARTGNGYTF.

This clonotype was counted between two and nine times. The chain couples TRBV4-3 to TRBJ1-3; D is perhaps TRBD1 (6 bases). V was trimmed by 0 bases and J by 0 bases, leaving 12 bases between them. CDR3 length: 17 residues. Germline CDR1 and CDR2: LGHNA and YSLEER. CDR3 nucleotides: TGCGCCAGCAGCCAAGATTATCGACAGGCCTCTGGAAACACCATATATTTT. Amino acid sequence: CASSQDYRQASGNTIYF.

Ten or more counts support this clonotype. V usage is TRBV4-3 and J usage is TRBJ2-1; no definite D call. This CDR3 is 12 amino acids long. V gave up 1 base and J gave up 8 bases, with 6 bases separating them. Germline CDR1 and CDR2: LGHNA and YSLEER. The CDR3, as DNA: TGCGCCAGCAGCCAAGTTCATTATGAGCAGTTCTTC. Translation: CASSQVHYEQFF.